Sequencing of this T cell receptor (beta chain) was carried out in a study of T cells in Graves' hyperthyroidism and ophthalmopathy. Uncontrolled infections, other autoimmune diseases, pregnancy or lactation led to exclusion of patients. Amplified regions were TCR beta CDR3 sequences from RNA transcripts. The HTBI set primed first-round TCR CDR3 RT-PCR. TCRdb re-derived calls from the multiplex PCR reads in MiXCR, one entry per CDR3 protein. Of roughly 500,000 distinct CDR3 sequences listed, about 24% are singletons. This clonotype was recorded at least ten times. Its antigen is not known. The CDR3 is 17 residues long. Looked up from germline, CDR1 is SGHAT and CDR2 is FQNNGV. V lost 5 bases and J 4 bases, leaving 20 bases between the germline ends. Notes on the study in general: Among clonotypes expanded in thyroid above 0.001, most were also found in blood.

The specimen sequenced was blood. The clonotype comes from a woman in her 30s with Graves' ophthalmopathy. The chain joins TRBV11-2 to TRBJ2-2; maybe TRBD1 (5 bases). The CDR3: CASSLEALGQGTGELFF. In nucleotides, the CDR3 is TGTGCCAGCAGCCTTGAGGCACTGGGGCAGGGCACCGGGGAGCTGTTTTTT.